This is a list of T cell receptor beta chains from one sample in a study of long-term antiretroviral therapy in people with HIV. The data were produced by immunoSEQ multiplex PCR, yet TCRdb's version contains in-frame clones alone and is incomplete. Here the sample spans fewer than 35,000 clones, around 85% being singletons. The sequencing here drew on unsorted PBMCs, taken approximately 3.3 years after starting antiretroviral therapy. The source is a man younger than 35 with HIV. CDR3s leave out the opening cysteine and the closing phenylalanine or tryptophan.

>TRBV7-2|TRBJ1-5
ASSQRTGEEQPQH
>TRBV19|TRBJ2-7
ASSVRTGLYEQY
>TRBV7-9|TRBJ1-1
ASSLARQGEGREAF
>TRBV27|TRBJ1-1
ASRMNTEAF
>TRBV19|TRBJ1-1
ASSIRGRWDTEAF
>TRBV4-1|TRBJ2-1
ASSHLGQSSYNEQF
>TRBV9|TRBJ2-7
ASSVGDSTIYEQY
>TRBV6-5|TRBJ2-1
ASSPLAGGRPEQF
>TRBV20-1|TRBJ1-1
SARDSTEAF
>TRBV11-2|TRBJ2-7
ASSQPQLSGISYEQH
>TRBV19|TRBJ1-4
ASSIESQGSLEKLF
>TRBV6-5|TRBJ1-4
ASSIRDSYNEKLF
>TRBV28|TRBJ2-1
ASSPLTGYNEQF
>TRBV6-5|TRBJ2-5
ASSPYRAQETQY
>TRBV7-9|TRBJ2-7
ASSLGILGEQY
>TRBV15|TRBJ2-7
ATSRDRGYEQY
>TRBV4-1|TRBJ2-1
ASSQVGADEQF
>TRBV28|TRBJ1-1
ASSPGIMNTEAF
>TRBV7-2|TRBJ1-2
ASSLAGDTDYGYT
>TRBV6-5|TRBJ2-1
ASSLGGGVYNEQF
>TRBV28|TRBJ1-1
ASRLTGETEAF
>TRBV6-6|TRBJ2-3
ASSSLGADTQY
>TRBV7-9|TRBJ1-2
ASSRSGLGNGYT
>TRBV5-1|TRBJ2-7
ASSLGYEQY
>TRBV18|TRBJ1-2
ASSPGTDANYGYT
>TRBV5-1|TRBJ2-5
ASSWDTSTAETQY
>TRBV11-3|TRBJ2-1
ASSLDRSQGEQF
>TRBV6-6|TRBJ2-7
ASSGAYEQY